The present entry profiles one T cell receptor beta chain with its context. Which antigen it targets is not known. No much larger clone exists at a distance of one base, and base qualities are not known. In total, roughly 670 healthy bone marrow donors made up the cohort. At the time of sampling, every cohort member was nominally healthy, though immune exposures that went unrecorded were likely present. The donor tested CMV seronegative, placing the donor among the 350 or so seronegative members of the cohort. Each donor provided a peripheral blood sample, and peripheral blood mononuclear cells were used for TCR beta sequencing. The Qiagen DNeasy Blood Extraction Kit was used to extract genomic DNA from the blood cell samples. The data belong to a study of cytomegalovirus exposure and HLA in healthy donors (dated by TCRdb to about 2017). As for the study more broadly: According to an earlier analysis of a few hundred of the donors, some 180 million T cells yielded 100 million or so unique TCR beta sequences and about 300 Gb of sequence data. Approximately 310 gigabases of sequencing data and 70 million to 100 million unique TCR sequences were included in an early release covering about 700 HLA-typed donors. Among around 400 genotyped donors of the cohort, an average of approximately 250,000 unique TCR beta nucleotide sequences were sequenced per donor, around 18% of them non-productive. Donor age, sex, ethnicity and CMV serostatus were compiled together with the repertoire data. Of the roughly 400 genotyped donors, roughly 80% were placed in the genetic ancestry cluster associated with self-reported Caucasian donors. Class I and class II HLA loci were covered by the typing at four-digit resolution. About five DR-DQ haplotypes were handled as single units for association and clustering because linkage in the cohort was strong. An earlier analysis of more than 450 of the donors used high-throughput TCR beta sequencing to judge whether each TCR beta V gene segment behaved as functional or pseudogenic. A later genetic analysis used genome-wide SNP genotypes for about 60% of the 666 donors, treating that subset as a discovery cohort. A separate validation cohort of about 110 different subjects was used in addition to the roughly 670-subject first cohort. The T cell repertoires of 550 to 850 subjects were profiled by immunosequencing and related to cytomegalovirus serostatus. In the later analysis, no new phenotypic data were used to find candidate immune exposures; instead, reliance was placed on TCR beta sequences and their occurrence across donors. The aim of the study was to test whether cataloging public T cell receptors could identify signatures of past pathogen exposure. A later analysis re-examined previously published TCR beta repertoires from more than 650 donors and added high-resolution HLA genotyping to investigate patterns of TCR occurrence. To predict cytomegalovirus infection status, the study combined high-throughput TCR immunosequencing, statistical association of individual TCRs with disease status, and machine learning. All discovery cohort repertoires had been generated using a single sequencing platform. The number of typed donors differed by locus: about 629-630 for A, B, C, DRB1 and DQB1; approximately 540 for DQA1; fewer than 610 for DPA1; and 400 to 480 for DPB1. The study at large found these results: A further reported finding was that TCR beta sequences accurately predicted the HLA-A and HLA-B alleles for most subjects in the first cohort. When HLA alleles, especially DR and DQ, strongly co-occurred, attributing TCR associations to individual alleles was difficult. In a later genetic analysis, fewer N-insertions in productive TCRs were reported among donors in an Asian-associated ancestry cluster than the roughly 670-donor mean. A later analysis associated 16,951 TCR beta sequences with specific HLA alleles at a false discovery rate of 0.05. A cluster of highly shared sequence variants was judged likely to represent a technical artifact of the sequencing pipeline. An association between a missense DCLRE1C variant and V-gene and J-gene trimming of TCR beta chains was found in a later genetic analysis and replicated in an independent cohort. The classifier was reported to diagnose cytomegalovirus status with high specificity and sensitivity in both the original cohort and the validation cohort. In a later analysis, HLA-associated TCR beta chains showed more clonal expansion and lower generation probabilities than non-associated chains that were equally common. In vitro tests confirmed that a few of the cytomegalovirus-associated TCR beta chains recognize cytomegalovirus antigens. According to a later analysis, TCR association rates differed among HLA loci, with DRB1 alleles showing the most associated TCRs and HLA-C alleles showing the fewest. Only TCR beta chains were sequenced in this cohort, and the absence of alpha or paired-chain data limited detectable features. The only immune exposure information available for the cohort was CMV serostatus. While some public TCRs were present in many individuals, most TCR sequences turned up only very rarely across donors. Because counts were too low, 15 to 20 rarely observed V segments, including chromosome 9 orphons, were left out of the earlier analysis of a few hundred of the donors. Broadly in line with IMGT annotations, most TCR beta V segments showed up in productive rearrangements about 87% or about 30% of the time in an earlier analysis of 450 to 750 of the donors. Several of the top co-occurrence clusters appeared to be linked to parvovirus B19, influenza, CMV and Epstein-Barr virus, according to a later analysis. According to the authors, the approach could potentially be generalized to other disease states and immunological phenotypes. Because HLA typing was missing for some donors at each locus, association tests included only the typed subset. Sequencing depth was assumed to be roughly uniform across donors in the presence/absence analyses, though that assumption may not hold. A later analysis found that most CMV-associated TCR beta chains appeared HLA-restricted, with HLA associations seemingly driven largely by CMV exposure. The study gave a list of about 160 TCR beta chains associated with cytomegalovirus. Correlated functional status among segregating V segments might reflect linkage disequilibrium, but an unknown experimental factor could not be ruled out.

Libraries were built with the immunoSEQ multiplex PCR assay. For the multiplex PCR, a mixture combining 60 forward primers for TCR Vbeta segments and 13 reverse primers for TCR Jbeta segments was used. Amplification of the CDR3 region of rearranged TCR beta genes was performed with a multiplex PCR assay on genomic DNA. The amplified TCR beta libraries were sequenced on the Illumina HiSeq System as 87-base-pair reads. As for how the authors treated the data: Across the 700 or so repertoires, a later analysis counted 80 million or so unique TCR beta chains, 8.5 million to 12 million of which were shared by at least two donors. A nearest-neighbor algorithm error-corrected the raw reads and collapsed the reads into unique sequences, merging closely related sequences to remove PCR and sequencing errors. CDR3 sequences were aligned to IMGT reference sequences to assign V, D and J gene segments. Each retained sequence needed at least a six-nucleotide match to both a V gene segment and a J gene segment. Rearrangements were called productive when the CDR3 lacked stop codons and stayed in frame with V and J; all others were non-productive. CDR3 was defined by IMGT convention, running from the second conserved V-encoded cysteine to the conserved J-encoded phenylalanine. In an earlier analysis of around 600 of the donors, sequences lacking an unambiguous match to a single V gene segment were excluded. In an earlier analysis of several hundred of the donors, V segments were called functional above 56.7% productive rearrangements and were called segregating when the between-donor standard deviation exceeded 5%. To diagnose cytomegalovirus status from the catalog of TCR beta chain sequences, a statistical classification framework was built. In a later analysis, V and J genes were assigned by comparing TCR nucleotide sequences against IMGT/GENE-DB human TR gene sequences. In a later analysis, CDR3 sequences and most-parsimonious VDJ recombination scenarios were assigned using the TCRdist pipeline. In a later analysis, each TCR beta chain was defined by its CDR3 amino acid sequence together with its V-gene family, and reads without a unique V-gene family were excluded. In a later analysis, a few hundred highly shared, low-generation-probability nucleotide sequences were removed to address suspected cross-contamination and a sequencing artifact. A later analysis calculated a clonal expansion index for each public chain from normalized within-repertoire ranks of inferred template counts. A later analysis computed generation probabilities with a VDJ recombination model fitted to out-of-frame rearrangements, and checked the results against IGoR. Hypergeometric tests were used in a later analysis to score TCR-TCR, TCR-HLA and TCR-CMV co-occurrence, with a repertoire-size bias correction applied to the TCR pairs. False discovery rates were estimated in a later analysis by permuting HLA or CMV assignments 20 times. A later analysis grouped co-occurring TCRs with DBSCAN, adding TCRdist sequence similarity when clustering within HLA-allele-positive subsets. For co-occurrence clustering, repertoires with fewer than 30,000 or more than 120,000 public chains were excluded, along with 4 to 6 repertoires with anomalous nucleotide sharing. The table was pulled from immuneACCESS by TCRdb, which kept in-frame rearrangements only. Such tables lose some clones; where checked, under half of the loss comes from unresolved V genes, and the rest has no known cause. The V and J calls and the clone size are those of that table, but D and trimming were determined from the DNA. The sample data list about 120,000 clones, and about 81% of these were observed just once. The top ten clonotypes cover about 1.8% of the sample.

This receptor was taken from a man between 40 and 49 years old in good health and CMV-seronegative. The material sequenced was PBMCs.

Here is the DNA: TGTGCCAGCAGCCAAGATCTGGACAGGGGATACGAGCAGTACTTC. Its product reads: CASSQDLDRGYEQYF. The rearrangement joined TRBV4-2 to TRBJ2-7; 9 bases in the junction line up with TRBD1. Taken from cysteine to phenylalanine, the CDR3 has 15 residues. The only DNA kept is the CDR3, 45 bases in frame from the first base. The V end gives up 0 bases and the J end 4 bases, leaving 4 bases in the junction not matched to a gene. The germline V gene yields LGHNA for CDR1 and YNFKEQ for CDR2.